What follows is one TCR beta chain and its context. This specimen comes from a study of blood T cell repertoires in COVID-19. CDR1 is SEHNR, CDR2 FQNEAQ, per germline (reference sequence). V dropped 1 base and J dropped 2 bases, with 7 bases sitting between them. The CDR3 contains 14 residues. Individuals aged roughly 18 to 95 years were recruited from roughly 23 US areas. The assay was immunoSEQ multiplex PCR, and TCRdb's table has in-frame clones only and misses some. The sample holds some 270,000 clones, around 90% seen once. Sequences were obtained from PBMCs or T cells enriched from blood (not recorded which). This chain links TRBV7-9 with TRBJ2-3; possibly TRBD1 for D (6 bases). The receptor's source is a woman aged 40 to 50 who had recovered from COVID-19. CDR3 sequence reads: CASSLGTDTDTQYF. As DNA, the CDR3 is TGTGCCAGCAGCTTAGGGACAGACACAGATACGCAGTATTTT.